Below are 20 T cell receptor beta chains sequenced from a single sample in a study of blood T cells in healthy people across ages. The second PCR ran roughly 7 to 12 cycles with a sample-barcoded 5' primer and J-beta primers. One entry per CDR3 protein results from TCRdb running MiXCR on the 5' RACE reads. The sample has approximately 1.5 million distinct CDR3 sequences, roughly 30% seen once. Specimen: blood. The receptor source for this set is a young woman in good health.

The chain uses TRBV3-1 and TRBJ2-7; 7 bases are a match to TRBD2. Germline V CDR1 and CDR2: LGHDT, YNNKEL (reference sequence). The V gene end was trimmed by 1 base and the J gene end by 10 bases; junction bases not matched to a gene: 4. This CDR3 comprises 12 residues. The CDR3 DNA sequence: TGTGCCAGCAGCCAAGTTGGGAGGGTCCAGTACTTC. It specifies CASSQVGRVQYF.

The chain has TRBV6-1 and TRBJ1-1; TRBD1 matches 10 bases. Trimming cost V 3 bases and J 1 base; bases outside gene matches: 5. The CDR3 contains 16 residues. The germline V gene encodes CDR1 MNHNS and CDR2 SASEGT. The CDR3 loop reads CASSEGQGLWNTEAFF. CDR3 DNA: TGTGCCAGCAGTGAGGGACAGGGGTTATGGAACACTGAAGCTTTCTTT.

In this sample, this clonotype turned up a few times. The gene calls are TRBV29-1 and TRBJ1-1; D may be TRBD1 (5 bases). The CDR3 contains 15 residues. The V gene lost 2 bases and the J gene lost 2 bases, with 15 bases spanning the gap. The germline CDR1 and CDR2 sequences are SQVTM and ANQGSEA. The CDR3 DNA sequence: TGCAGCGTTGAATATTGGGGCGCGGAAAACACTGAAGCTTTCTTT. It translates to CSVEYWGAENTEAFF.

J is TRBJ2-1 and V is TRBV5-1; D could derive from TRBD1 or TRBD2 (6 bases each). Germline CDR1 and CDR2: SGHRS and YFSETQ. The CDR3 is made up of 16 amino acids. The V and J ends lost 0 bases and 8 bases respectively, with 18 bases between them. The DNA for the CDR3 is TGCGCCAGCAGCTTGGTGGTGGTCGGGGGCGGCGATGAGCAGTTCTTC. Its translation: CASSLVVVGGGDEQFF.

Turning to this clonotype: A clone one base away is much larger, so this may be a read error. The V and J genes are TRBV4-1 and TRBJ2-5; no clear D. The DNA matches TRBJ2-7 better at its end, which makes the J call doubtful. The CDR3 extends over 12 amino acids. Germline V gene lookup returns CDR1 MGHRA and CDR2 YSYEKL. The CDR3 protein is CASNQDGYEQYF. As DNA, the CDR3 is TGCGCCAGCAACCAAGACGGGTACGAGCAGTACTTC.

This clonotype came up a few times. This sequence joins TRBV20-1 and TRBJ1-2, with 7 bases fitting TRBD1. Germline V CDR1 and CDR2: DFQATT, SNEGSKA (reference sequence). The CDR3 has 13 residues. The CDR3 coding sequence is TGCAGAATAGACGACAGGGCGTACTATGGCTACACCTTC. As protein: CRIDDRAYYGYTF.

This rearrangement joins TRBV3-1 to TRBJ2-6, with D possibly TRBD1 on 7 matching bases. With 2 bases removed from V and 2 bases from J, the gap between germline ends came to 28 bases. The CDR3 covers 22 residues. From germline, CDR1 is LGHDT and CDR2 YNNKEL (reference sequence). The CDR3 DNA reads TGTGCCAGCAGCCAAAGAGGAGGGGGCGACAGGGCCAAGTGGGCTGGGGCCAACGTCCTGACTTTC. This translates into CASSQRGGGDRAKWAGANVLTF. The full variable domain, in which reference TRBV3-1 and TRBJ2-6 provide the parts outside the CDR3, is DTAVSQTPKYLVTQMGNDKSIKCEQNLGHDTMYWYKQDSKKFLKIMFSYNNKELIINETVPNRFSPKSPDKAHLNLHINSLELGDSAVYFCASSQRGGGDRAKWAGANVLTFGAGSRLTVL.

A few counts support this clonotype. The chain uses TRBV7-2 and TRBJ2-7; D gene unclear. V was trimmed by 6 bases and J by 0 bases, leaving 15 bases between them. The germline gives CDR1 SGHTA, CDR2 FQGNSA. The CDR3 contains 15 residues. CDR3 nucleotides: TGTGCCAGCAGGCGATCACAGCAAAGCTCCTACGAGCAGTACTTC. It is translated as CASRRSQQSSYEQYF. The full variable domain, rest sourced from reference TRBV7-2 and TRBJ2-7, is GAGVSQSPSNKVTEKGKDVELRCDPISGHTALYWYRQSLGQGLEFLIYFQGNSAPDKSGLPSDRFSAERTGGSVSTLTIQRTQQEDSAVYLCASRRSQQSSYEQYFGPGTRLTVT.

This clonotype was counted between two and nine times. The rearrangement joins TRBV7-3 to TRBJ1-6, with D perhaps TRBD1 (5 bases). The germline V gene encodes CDR1 SGHTA and CDR2 FQGTGA. CDR3 size: 14 residues. V shed 5 bases and J shed 6 bases, with 11 bases lying between them. CDR3 sequence: CASSTGTVNSPLHF. Here the CDR3 DNA reads TGTGCCAGCAGCACCGGGACGGTTAATTCACCCCTCCACTTT.

Comments on this clonotype: Possible read error: a much larger clone is one base away. This chain links TRBV7-3 with TRBJ2-7, with D unresolved. Looked up from germline, CDR1 is SGHTA and CDR2 is FQGTGA. This CDR3 contains 12 residues. V lost 1 base, J lost 7 bases, and 8 bases lay in between. CDR3 region: CASSLNHNEQYF. The CDR3 DNA follows: TGTGCCAGCAGCTTAAACCATAATGAGCAGTACTTC.

This sequence joins TRBV30 and TRBJ2-5; the D is unclear. The DNA end is more similar to TRBJ2-7, so the J call may be wrong. This CDR3 comprises 11 residues. The germline gives CDR1 GTSNPN, CDR2 SVGIG (reference sequence). CDR3 residues: CAWMASYEQYF. The CDR3 DNA follows: TGTGCCTGGATGGCCTCCTACGAGCAGTACTTC.

Worth noting for this clonotype: Relative to the germline gene, one junction end is altered; a read error may explain this. The gene calls are TRBV10-3 and TRBJ2-1; D remains ambiguous. Germline V CDR1 and CDR2: ENHRY, SYGVKD. There are 12 residues in the CDR3. The CDR3 nucleotides read TGTGCCGTCAGTGGGCTAGGCAATGAGCAGTTCTTC. Translation: CAVSGLGNEQFF.

This clonotype came up many times. The J gene is TRBJ2-3, the V gene TRBV6-2 or TRBV6-3, with 7 positions matching TRBD1. Germline V gene lookup returns CDR1 MNHEY and CDR2 SVGEGT. The CDR3 loop spans 15 amino acids. Trimming cost V 6 bases and J 4 bases; bases outside gene matches: 10. The CDR3 region is CASSTLDRVADTQYF. The CDR3 nucleotides read TGTGCCAGCAGCACCCTCGACAGGGTAGCAGATACGCAGTATTTT.

The chain employs TRBV20-1 and TRBJ2-1; TRBD2 matches 11 bases. Germline V CDR1 and CDR2: DFQATT, SNEGSKA (reference sequence). The CDR3 contains 16 residues. V shed 6 bases, J shed 4 bases, and the junction held 11 bases outside the gene matches. In DNA form, the CDR3 reads TGCAGTGCCCAACCCTCCGGGACTAGCGGATACAATGAGCAGTTCTTC. Residues: CSAQPSGTSGYNEQFF.

This clonotype has a single count. The chain uses TRBV4-1 and TRBJ2-7; TRBD2 aligns across 9 bases. CDR3 size: 16 residues. Germline loops: CDR1 MGHRA, CDR2 YSYEKL. Trimming took 5 bases from V and 0 from J; bases not matched to a gene: 8. The CDR3 nucleotides read TGCGCCAGCAGCACCCGGATTAGCGGGAGCTCCTACGAGCAGTACTTC. Translation: CASSTRISGSSYEQYF.

V usage is TRBV12-3 or TRBV12-4 and J usage is TRBJ2-1; D assignment may be TRBD1 or TRBD2 (5 bases each). Trimming left V 7 bases short and J 9 bases short, with 22 bases between. CDR3 size: 15 residues. CDR3 coding DNA: TGTGCCAGCACCCCGGGCCCAACTTTGGGGACTGAGCAGTTCTTC. It encodes CASTPGPTLGTEQFF.

This clonotype showed up many times. This sequence joins TRBV30 and TRBJ2-1, with D possibly TRBD2 on 5 matching bases. The CDR3 totals 12 residues. V dropped 8 bases and J dropped 4 bases, with 12 bases sitting between them. Per germline, CDR1 GTSNPN and CDR2 SVGIG (reference sequence). As DNA, the CDR3 is TGTGCCCTCGGACGCGGGTACAATGAGCAGTTCTTC. Protein: CALGRGYNEQFF.

On this clonotype: A much larger clone is a single base away; this may be a read error. The rearrangement uses TRBV6-6 and TRBJ2-3; D ambiguous. CDR1 and CDR2 from the germline V gene are MNHNY and SVGAGI (reference sequence). This CDR3 is built from 14 residues. This CDR3 is CASRDTGFTDTRYF. For the CDR3, the DNA is TGTGCCAGCAGAGATACCGGGTTCACAGATACGCGGTATTTT.

CDR3 nucleotides: TGCAGTGCTAGAAGGGTAACTAGCGGGCGACAAGAGACCCAGTACTTC. Translating gives CSARRVTSGRQETQYF. The J gene is TRBJ2-5, the V gene TRBV20-1; 9 bases fit TRBD2. The CDR3 spans 16 residues. J lost 2 bases, V lost 2 bases, and 9 bases had no gene match. Germline V gene data show CDR1 as DFQATT and CDR2 as SNEGSKA (reference sequence).

Concerning this clonotype: A much larger clone sits a single nucleotide away, making a read error possible. The CDR3 DNA reads TGTGCCAGCAGTGAAATCGGGGACTATGGCTACACCTTC. Translated, it gives CASSEIGDYGYTF. V gene TRBV2 combines with J gene TRBJ1-2; no clear D. In germline, CDR1 is SNHLY, CDR2 FYNNEI. Trimming took off 2 bases at V and 3 bases at J, with 7 bases between the two ends. The CDR3 loop spans 13 amino acids. Using reference TRBV2 and TRBJ1-2 for the parts outside the CDR3, the full variable domain is EPEVTQTPSHQVTQMGQEVILRCVPISNHLYFYWYRQILGQKVEFLVSFYNNEISEKSEIFDDQFSVERPDGSNFTLKIRSTKLEDSAMYFCASSEIGDYGYTFGSGTRLTVV.